These 25 T cell receptor beta chains were all obtained from the same sample, sequenced in a study of T cell repertoires in cytomegalovirus infection. One entry per CDR3 protein, called by TCRdb with MiXCR from the reads. The table records roughly 570,000 distinct CDR3 sequences, about 39% of them present only once. These TCRs are of unknown antigen specificity. The sample here was cultured PBMCs, taken from culture after CMV antigen stimulation. The receptor set was obtained from a human donor in good health (CMV status not recorded). Some clones in this sample may be carry-over from other donors' samples.

J is TRBJ1-6 and V is TRBV7-9; D unclear. In germline, CDR1 is SEHNR, CDR2 FQNEAQ (reference sequence). The CDR3 extends over 13 amino acids. V was cut by 5 bases and J by 9 bases, with 11 bases left in between. CDR3 bases: TGTGCCAGCAGCCCCTTTACAAGTTCACCCCTCCACTTT. Translated, it gives CASSPFTSSPLHF.

This clonotype was seen a few times. The gene calls are TRBV5-8 and TRBJ1-2; no clear D. The CDR3 consists of 13 residues. The V and J ends lost 3 bases and 0 bases respectively, with 6 bases between them. Germline V gives CDR1 SGHTS, CDR2 YDEGEE. Written as DNA, the CDR3 is TGTGCCAGCAGCTCCGGGACTAACTATGGCTACACCTTC. Translated: CASSSGTNYGYTF.

This clonotype occurred many times. The chain is built from TRBV7-2 and TRBJ2-7; TRBD2 matches 8 bases. The CDR3 is 15 residues long. The germline gives CDR1 SGHTA, CDR2 FQGNSA. The trim removed 7 bases at V and 5 bases at J, leaving 13 bases unmatched. CDR3 residues: CASTPAGGDTHEQYF. In DNA form, the CDR3 reads TGTGCCAGCACCCCCGCGGGGGGCGATACCCACGAGCAGTACTTC. Filled out from reference TRBV7-2 and TRBJ2-7, the complete variable domain reads GAGVSQSPSNKVTEKGKDVELRCDPISGHTALYWYRQSLGQGLEFLIYFQGNSAPDKSGLPSDRFSAERTGGSVSTLTIQRTQQEDSAVYLCASTPAGGDTHEQYFGPGTRLTVT.

Comment on this clonotype: One base away lies a much larger clone, so this may be a sequencing read error. This chain joins TRBV7-2 and TRBJ1-5; D gene ambiguous. V lost 5 bases and J 6 bases, leaving 8 bases between the germline ends. This CDR3 is built from 12 residues. In germline, CDR1 is SGHTA, CDR2 FQGNSA. CDR3 in DNA: TGTGCCAGCAGCCCAAAGGGTCAGCCCCAGCATTTT. Amino acid sequence: CASSPKGQPQHF.

In this sample, this clonotype turned up a few times. The gene calls are TRBV7-2 and TRBJ2-3, with 9 nucleotides matching TRBD1. CDR1 is SGHTA, CDR2 FQGNSA, per germline. Germline trimming cut 5 bases from V and 2 bases from J; bases unmatched to any gene: 17. This CDR3 is built from 19 residues. The CDR3 loop reads CASSTPGQGFLPTTDTQYF. Written as DNA, the CDR3 is TGTGCCAGCAGCACGCCGGGACAGGGTTTTCTTCCAACCACAGATACGCAGTATTTT. The complete variable domain, with remaining parts taken from reference TRBV7-2 and TRBJ2-3, reads GAGVSQSPSNKVTEKGKDVELRCDPISGHTALYWYRQSLGQGLEFLIYFQGNSAPDKSGLPSDRFSAERTGGSVSTLTIQRTQQEDSAVYLCASSTPGQGFLPTTDTQYFGPGTRLTVL.

J is TRBJ1-3 and V is TRBV7-2; the D is unclear. This CDR3 spans 14 amino acids. V dropped 6 bases and J dropped 0 bases, with 9 bases sitting between them. Germline V gene sequence: CDR1 SGHTA, CDR2 FQGNSA. The CDR3 sequence: CASRSGRSGNTIYF. In nucleotides, the CDR3 is TGTGCCAGCAGATCCGGACGCTCTGGAAACACCATATATTTT.

CDR3 in DNA: TGTGCCAGCAAAGGGAGGGAGGCCACTTATTCCTACGAGCAGTACTTC. This translates into CASKGREATYSYEQYF. The gene calls are TRBV2 and TRBJ2-7, with 7 bases aligning to TRBD2. The ends lost 7 bases at V and 1 base at J; junction bases unmatched: 13. Germline V CDR1 and CDR2: SNHLY, FYNNEI. The CDR3 has 16 residues.

This clonotype has just a few counts. The chain uses TRBV29-1 and TRBJ2-3; TRBD1 aligns across 11 bases. The CDR3 has 16 residues. Trimming removed 7 bases from V and 0 bases from J; junction bases left unmatched: 9. CDR1 is SQVTM, CDR2 ANQGSEA, per germline. The CDR3: CSGRTGGPTSTDTQYF. DNA of the CDR3: TGCAGCGGCCGGACAGGGGGCCCAACTAGCACAGATACGCAGTATTTT.

The CDR3 nucleotides read TGCAGTGCTAGCAGGCAGCCCCAAGAGACCCAGTACTTC. It is translated as CSASRQPQETQYF. The J gene is TRBJ2-5, the V gene TRBV20-1, with D uncertain. The germline V and J ends were trimmed by 3 bases and 1 base, with 9 bases remaining between them. Germline CDR1 is DFQATT and CDR2 is SNEGSKA (reference sequence). This CDR3 comprises 13 residues.

This sequence joins TRBV7-6 and TRBJ2-3; D is possibly TRBD2 (6 bases). This CDR3 comprises 15 residues. In germline, CDR1 is SGHVS, CDR2 FNYEAQ. V lost 5 bases to trimming and J lost 1 base, with 13 bases between them. This CDR3 is CASSRGRQRTDTQYF. CDR3 DNA sequence: TGTGCCAGCAGCCGGGGGAGACAGCGCACAGATACGCAGTATTTT.

The chain joins TRBV19 to TRBJ2-1; 7 bases line up with TRBD1. V lost 7 bases and J lost 3; bases outside the gene matches: 6. Germline-derived CDR1 and CDR2 are LNHDA and SQIVND (reference sequence). CDR3 length: 14 amino acids. In DNA form, the CDR3 reads TGTGCCAGTACCCCGACAGGGTTCTACAATGAGCAGTTCTTC. As protein: CASTPTGFYNEQFF.

CDR3 bases: TGCAGTGCTAGAGTACCAGGGATACGATCCGAGACCCAGTACTTC. Its translation: CSARVPGIRSETQYF. This sequence joins TRBV20-1 and TRBJ2-5; D possibly corresponds to TRBD1 (5 bases). Deletions cut 1 base from V and 5 bases from J, with 17 bases between. The CDR3 is 15 amino acids. Germline assignment: CDR1 DFQATT and CDR2 SNEGSKA (reference sequence).

V gene TRBV9 combines with J gene TRBJ2-5; no reliable D call. This CDR3 spans 18 amino acids. V was clipped by 3 bases and J by 5 bases, with 26 bases between them. Germline V gene data show CDR1 as SGDLS and CDR2 as YYNGEE. CDR3 sequence: CASSGIPHGFGFRETQYF. CDR3 nucleotides: TGTGCCAGCAGCGGCATTCCCCACGGGTTTGGGTTTCGTGAGACCCAGTACTTC.

This clonotype was observed a few times. This sequence joins TRBV7-2 and TRBJ2-5, with D uncertain. Germline-derived CDR1 and CDR2 are SGHTA and FQGNSA. The CDR3 is 15 residues long. V lost 4 bases to trimming and J lost 5 bases, with 17 bases between them. CDR3 residues: CASSSGSISPETQYF. CDR3 sequence (DNA): TGTGCCAGCAGCTCAGGATCGATAAGTCCGGAGACCCAGTACTTC.

V usage is TRBV4-1 and J usage is TRBJ2-1, with TRBD2 as a possible D gene (5 bases). CDR3 length equals 15 residues. Deletions cut 0 bases from V and 5 bases from J, with 11 bases between. CDR1 is MGHRA, CDR2 YSYEKL, per germline. The CDR3 loop reads CASSQDPGLNNEQFF. CDR3 nucleotide sequence: TGCGCCAGCAGCCAAGATCCCGGACTCAACAATGAGCAGTTCTTC.

The rearrangement links TRBV7-2 to TRBJ2-5, with D possibly being TRBD2 (6 bases). V was clipped by 2 bases and J by 2 bases, with 12 bases between them. Per germline, CDR1 SGHTA and CDR2 FQGNSA. This CDR3 comprises 15 residues. The CDR3 nucleotides read TGTGCCAGCAGCTTAAGGGCGGGGTTACAAGAGACCCAGTACTTC. Amino acid sequence: CASSLRAGLQETQYF.

The chain is built from TRBV7-2 and TRBJ2-3; maybe TRBD2 (6 bases). The CDR3 runs to 18 residues. Trimming removed 2 bases from V and 7 bases from J, with 25 bases in between. The germline CDR1 and CDR2 sequences are SGHTA and FQGNSA. Here the CDR3 reads CASSLLPGVREGPNTQYF. For the CDR3, the DNA is TGTGCCAGCAGCTTATTACCCGGGGTGCGGGAAGGGCCGAATACGCAGTATTTT.

This clonotype was found a few times. The chain joins TRBV7-8 to TRBJ1-4; unclear D gene. CDR1 and CDR2 from the germline V gene are SGHVS and FQNEAQ. Trimming removed 3 bases at V and 4 bases at J, with 12 bases between. The CDR3 covers 15 residues. Here the CDR3 DNA reads TGTGCCAGCAGCTTCCGGCCAGGCATTAATGAAAAACTGTTTTTT. Translated, it gives CASSFRPGINEKLFF.

The rearrangement joins TRBV4-1 to TRBJ2-6; a weak D match, TRBD1 (6 bases). The V gene's germline CDR1 is MGHRA and CDR2 YSYEKL. The CDR3 sequence is 14 residues long. V lost 3 bases to trimming and J lost 8 bases, with 11 bases between them. CDR3 nucleotides: TGCGCCAGCAGCCAGGGACATGCCACCAACGTCCTGACTTTC. It specifies CASSQGHATNVLTF.

The V gene is TRBV6-8, the J gene TRBJ2-7, with unresolved D. V lost 0 bases and J lost 4, with 19 bases in between. The CDR3 has 17 amino acids. Germline V gene lookup returns CDR1 MNHGY and CDR2 SAAAGT. CDR3 DNA: TGTGCCAGCAGTTACTCGGCATTAATAGGGCGTACGTACGAGCAGTACTTC. Translated: CASSYSALIGRTYEQYF.

V and J are TRBV2 and TRBJ2-2, with D hard to call. The V end was cut by 4 bases, the J end by 1 base, with 13 bases between. CDR1 SNHLY and CDR2 FYNNEI come from the germline V gene. The CDR3 sequence is 16 residues long. This CDR3 is CASSVARVQNTGELFF. CDR3 nucleotides: TGTGCCAGCAGTGTCGCGCGAGTTCAGAACACCGGGGAGCTGTTTTTT.

This clonotype showed up just a few times. This sequence joins TRBV19 and TRBJ1-5; D ambiguous. The CDR3 loop spans 14 amino acids. Trimming removed 3 bases from V and 4 bases from J, with 10 bases in between. Germline loops: CDR1 LNHDA, CDR2 SQIVND (reference sequence). CDR3 in amino acids: CASSIQGRNQPQHF. The CDR3, as DNA: TGTGCCAGTAGTATTCAAGGGCGGAATCAGCCCCAGCATTTT.

This chain uses TRBV18 with TRBJ2-3; D unresolved. CDR3 size: 13 residues. Trimming cost V 3 bases and J 4 bases, with 8 bases left between them. The V gene's germline CDR1 is KGHSH and CDR2 LQKENI. CDR3 protein: CASSPARADTQYF. The CDR3 bases are TGTGCCAGCTCACCCGCTCGAGCAGATACGCAGTATTTT.

The chain uses TRBV29-1 and TRBJ2-1, with D hard to call. CDR3 size: 12 residues. Germline V gene lookup returns CDR1 SQVTM and CDR2 ANQGSEA. The V gene lost 3 bases and the J gene lost 6 bases, with 9 bases spanning the gap. CDR3 residues: CSVEWLVNEQFF. The CDR3 DNA follows: TGCAGCGTTGAGTGGCTAGTCAATGAGCAGTTCTTC.

The rearrangement uses TRBV7-2 and TRBJ1-3; 8 bases are a match to TRBD1. Germline lookup yields CDR1 SGHTA and CDR2 FQGNSA. The CDR3 length is 14 residues. J was trimmed by 3 bases and V by 8 bases; bases with no gene match: 6. The CDR3 reads CASSDRARGNTIYF. The CDR3, as DNA: TGTGCCAGCTCGGACAGGGCTCGTGGAAACACCATATATTTT.